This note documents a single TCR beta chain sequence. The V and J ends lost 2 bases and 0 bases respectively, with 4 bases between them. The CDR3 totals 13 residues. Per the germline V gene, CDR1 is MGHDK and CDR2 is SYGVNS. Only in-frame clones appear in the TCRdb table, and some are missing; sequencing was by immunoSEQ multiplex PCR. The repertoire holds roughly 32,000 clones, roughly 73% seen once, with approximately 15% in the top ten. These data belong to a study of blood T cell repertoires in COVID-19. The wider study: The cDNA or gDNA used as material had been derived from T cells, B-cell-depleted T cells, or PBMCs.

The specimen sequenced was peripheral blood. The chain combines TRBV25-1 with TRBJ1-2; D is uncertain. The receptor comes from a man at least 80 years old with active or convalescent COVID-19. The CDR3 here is CASSEQTNYGYTF. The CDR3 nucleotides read TGTGCCAGCAGTGAACAAACTAACTATGGCTACACCTTC.